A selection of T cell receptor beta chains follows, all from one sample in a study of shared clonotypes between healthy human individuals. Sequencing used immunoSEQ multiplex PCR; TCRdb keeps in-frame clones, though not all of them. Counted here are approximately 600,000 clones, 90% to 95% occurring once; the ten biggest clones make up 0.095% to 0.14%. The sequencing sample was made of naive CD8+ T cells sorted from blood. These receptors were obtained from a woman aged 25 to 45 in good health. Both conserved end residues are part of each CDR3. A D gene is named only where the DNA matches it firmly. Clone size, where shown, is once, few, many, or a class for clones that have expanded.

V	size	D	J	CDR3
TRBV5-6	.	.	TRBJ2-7	CASSLQGSYEQYF
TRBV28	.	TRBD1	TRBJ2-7	CASSSPGTGEGDEQYF
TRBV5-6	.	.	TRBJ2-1	CASSLADEQFF
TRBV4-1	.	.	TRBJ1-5	CASSQEGHYADQPQHF
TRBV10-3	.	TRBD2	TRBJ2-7	CAISEPAQRESYEQYF
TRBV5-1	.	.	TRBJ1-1	CASSSSAGQQDTEAFF
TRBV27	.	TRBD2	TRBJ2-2	CASIQRRKTSQDLMTGELFF
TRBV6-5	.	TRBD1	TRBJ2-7	CASSRTGVHEQYF
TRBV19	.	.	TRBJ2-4	CASSILSGAGNIQYF
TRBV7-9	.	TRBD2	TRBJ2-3	CASSPRGGTSTDTQYF
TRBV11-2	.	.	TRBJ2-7	CASSLGQDFYEQYF
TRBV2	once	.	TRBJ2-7	CASSEGAGSIPGGRYEQYF
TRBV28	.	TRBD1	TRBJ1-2	CATDRGRGYTF
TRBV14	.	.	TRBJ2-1	CASSQEGRYNEQFF
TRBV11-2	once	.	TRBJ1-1	CASSLATGINTEAFF
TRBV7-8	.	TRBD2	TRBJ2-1	CASSFFVSGDSGEAYNEQFF
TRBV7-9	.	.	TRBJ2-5	CASSWTEQETQYF
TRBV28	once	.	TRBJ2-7	CASSGVKREQYF
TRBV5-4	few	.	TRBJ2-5	CASSLESQETQYF
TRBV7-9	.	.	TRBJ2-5	CASSPPLQETQYF
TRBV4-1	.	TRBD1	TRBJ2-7	CASSQVGTGFAEQYF
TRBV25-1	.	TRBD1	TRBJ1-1	CASRPIVRARGYTEAFF